This TCR beta chain originates from a study of OX40 agonist ivuxolimab in advanced cancers. Generated by immunoSEQ multiplex PCR, the TCRdb table keeps only in-frame clones and is missing some. The profile covers tens of thousands of clones, with 75% to 90% appearing a single time and around 9.9% taken by the ten largest. The germline V gene encodes CDR1 SGHRS and CDR2 YFSETQ. V was cut by 3 bases and J by 6 bases, with 7 bases left in between. The CDR3 is made up of 12 amino acids. Study observations and caveats: CD8+ T cells were the subset that, on average, had more expanded clones than CD4+.

The sample holds a few counts of this clone. The antigen is undetermined. The starting material was CD4+ or CD8+ T cells sorted from blood, obtained in a trial of the OX40 agonist ivuxolimab. This receptor was identified in an adult with an advanced solid tumor such as melanoma, head and neck, liver or kidney cancer. The V and J genes are TRBV5-1 and TRBJ1-5; D is unresolved. CDR3 in DNA: TGCGCCAGCAGCTGGGGTGGTCAGCCCCAGCATTTT. Encoded protein: CASSWGGQPQHF.